The 12 T cell receptor beta chains reported below all come from one sample, sequenced in a study of T cells in localized non-small cell lung cancer. The table came from immunoSEQ multiplex PCR; TCRdb's copy has only in-frame clones and leaves some out. Of roughly 35,000 clones in the sample, about 90% were seen once. The sequences come from peripheral blood, collected before any cancer treatment. The receptor source for this set is a female donor of 60 years or more with stage I lung adenocarcinoma.

This chain links TRBV7-3 with TRBJ1-2; tentative D call: TRBD1 (5 bases). The CDR3 contains 13 residues. Trimming took 5 bases from V and 6 from J, leaving 13 bases between them. Looked up from germline, CDR1 is SGHTA and CDR2 is FQGTGA. CDR3 region: CASSGNGGNGYTF. The CDR3 DNA follows: TGTGCCAGCAGCGGAAATGGGGGGAATGGCTACACCTTC.

The chain has TRBV5-1 and TRBJ2-1; 9 nucleotides agree with TRBD1. From germline, CDR1 is SGHRS and CDR2 YFSETQ. V trimming: 4 bases; J trimming: 10 bases; junction bases outside the gene matches: 12. The CDR3 totals 15 residues. This chain's CDR3 is CASSGTGTGSQEQFF. CDR3 in DNA: TGCGCCAGCAGCGGGACCGGGACAGGGTCGCAAGAGCAGTTCTTC.

The V call is TRBV6-1, the J call TRBJ2-2; D possibly matches TRBD1 or TRBD2 (5 bases each). Germline V gene data show CDR1 as MNHNS and CDR2 as SASEGT. The CDR3 has 16 amino acids. Trimming removed 3 bases at V and 2 bases at J, with 13 bases between. CDR3 residues: CASSDTWDRNTGELFF. CDR3 nucleotide sequence: TGTGCCAGCAGTGACACTTGGGACCGAAACACCGGGGAGCTGTTTTTT.

This rearrangement joins TRBV27 to TRBJ2-5, with 7 bases that match TRBD2. The CDR3 has 15 residues. Germline lookup yields CDR1 MNHEY and CDR2 SMNVEV (reference sequence). Losses at the gene ends were 5 bases for V and 5 bases for J; bases not matched to a gene: 11. CDR3 nucleotides: TGTGCCAGCAGTCCCCGGGGAGGGAGGGAGGAGACCCAGTACTTC. Amino acids: CASSPRGGREETQYF.

V and J are TRBV5-1 and TRBJ2-1, with D hard to call. The CDR3 runs to 15 residues. Trimming stripped 0 bases from V and 0 bases from J, with 7 bases between. Germline V gene sequence: CDR1 SGHRS, CDR2 YFSETQ. The CDR3 DNA follows: TGCGCCAGCAGCTTGGGCCAGGTCTCCTACAATGAGCAGTTCTTC. This encodes CASSLGQVSYNEQFF.

V usage is TRBV6-1 and J usage is TRBJ2-3; D may be TRBD1 (6 bases). CDR3 size: 15 residues. Trimming removed 6 bases from V and 5 bases from J, with 18 bases in between. CDR1 is MNHNS, CDR2 SASEGT, per germline. CDR3 region: CASSRRGKEEDTQYF. The CDR3 DNA reads TGTGCCAGCAGCCGCAGGGGAAAAGAGGAAGATACGCAGTATTTT.

V is TRBV5-1 and J is TRBJ2-1; tentative D call: TRBD1 (5 bases). V lost 5 bases to trimming and J lost 7 bases, with 13 bases between them. Per germline, CDR1 SGHRS and CDR2 YFSETQ. This CDR3 comprises 13 residues. In nucleotides, the CDR3 is TGCGCCAGCAGAGCTACAGGTTATAATGAGCAGTTCTTC. Amino acid sequence: CASRATGYNEQFF.

The V gene is TRBV4-1, the J gene TRBJ1-2; D gene unclear. V was shortened by 0 bases and J by 4 bases, with 12 bases between the two germline ends. CDR3 size: 15 residues. Germline V gives CDR1 MGHRA, CDR2 YSYEKL. The CDR3 nucleotides are TGCGCCAGCAGCCAAGATAACGGCGGACTCTATGGCTACACCTTC. Protein: CASSQDNGGLYGYTF.

The rearrangement joins TRBV12-5 to TRBJ1-3; 7 bases fit TRBD1. The CDR3 is made up of 15 amino acids. The V and J ends lost 1 base and 3 bases, in that order; junction bases with no gene match: 3. CDR1 is LGHNT and CDR2 is FRNRAP in the germline V gene. The CDR3: CASGLASGGGNTIYF. The CDR3 region has the DNA TGTGCTAGTGGTTTGGCATCAGGGGGTGGAAACACCATATATTTT.

The J gene is TRBJ1-1, the V gene TRBV7-2; no clear D. The CDR3 has 12 amino acids. The V end was cut by 5 bases, the J end by 4 bases, with 8 bases between. Germline V lookup: CDR1 SGHTA, CDR2 FQGNSA. The CDR3 loop is CASSNTGTEAFF. In nucleotides, the CDR3 is TGTGCCAGCAGCAACACCGGCACTGAAGCTTTCTTT.

This chain uses TRBV7-2 with TRBJ1-2; the match to TRBD1 covers 9 bases. The CDR3 length is 14 residues. The V segment lost 4 bases and the J segment 5 bases; nucleotides outside the gene matches: 5. Germline CDR1 is SGHTA and CDR2 is FQGNSA. CDR3 sequence: CASSSDRGRYGYTF. The CDR3, as DNA: TGTGCCAGCAGCTCGGACAGGGGAAGGTATGGCTACACCTTC.

The gene calls are TRBV7-8 and TRBJ2-7, with D possibly matching TRBD1 (5 bases). The V gene lost 4 bases and the J gene lost 6 bases, with 13 bases spanning the gap. The germline gives CDR1 SGHVS, CDR2 FQNEAQ. CDR3 length: 13 residues. The CDR3 nucleotides are TGTGCCAGCAGCTCAGGGCCCCACGGCGAGCAGTACTTC. Protein sequence: CASSSGPHGEQYF.